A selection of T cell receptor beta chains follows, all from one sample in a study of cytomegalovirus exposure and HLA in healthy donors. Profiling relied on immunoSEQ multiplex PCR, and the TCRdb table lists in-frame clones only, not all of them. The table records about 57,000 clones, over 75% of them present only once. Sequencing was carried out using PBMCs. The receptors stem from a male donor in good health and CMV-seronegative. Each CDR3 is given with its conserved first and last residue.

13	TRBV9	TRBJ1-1	CASSLGRNKEAFF
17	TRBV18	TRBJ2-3	CASSRIGTGGGTDTQYF
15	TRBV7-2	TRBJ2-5	CASSLLGARGETQYF
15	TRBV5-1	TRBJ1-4	CASSLTRVANEKLFF
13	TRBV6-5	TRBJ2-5	CASSNGLAGASYF
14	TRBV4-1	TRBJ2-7	CASSLTSVSYEQYF
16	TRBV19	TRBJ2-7	CASSVKLSGGPSEQYF
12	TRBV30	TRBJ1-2	CAWSLAAAGYTF
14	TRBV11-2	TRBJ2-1	CASSFMLAGNEQFF
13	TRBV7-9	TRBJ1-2	CASSPTGGHGYTF
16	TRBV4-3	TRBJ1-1	CASTPEGGQGNTEAFF
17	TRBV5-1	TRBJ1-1	CASSLVSWTGATPEAFF
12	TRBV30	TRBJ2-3	CAWTSGGDTQYF
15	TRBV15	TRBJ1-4	CAAYEPGQGYEKLFF
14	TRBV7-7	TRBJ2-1	CASSPWSSYNEQFF
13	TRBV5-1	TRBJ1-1	CASSLADNGFAFF
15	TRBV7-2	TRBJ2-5	CASSTLTGGLETQYF
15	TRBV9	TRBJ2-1	CASSVGHDSYNEQFF
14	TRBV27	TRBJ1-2	CASTPGQGARGYTF
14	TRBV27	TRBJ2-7	CASSLQLLGGEQYF
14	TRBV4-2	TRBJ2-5	CASSQDGLQETQYF
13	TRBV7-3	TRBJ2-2	CASSWEGSGELFF
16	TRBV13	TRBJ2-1	CASSSRTSGGDNEQFF
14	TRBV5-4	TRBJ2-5	CASSSTSGGETQYF
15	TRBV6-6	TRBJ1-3	CASNDAGGSGNTIYF
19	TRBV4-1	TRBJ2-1	CASSQVPTSGGVSYNEQFF
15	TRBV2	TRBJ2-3	CARRRTSGSPDTQYF